Following are 24 T cell receptor beta chains from one sample sequenced in a study of T cells in Graves' hyperthyroidism and ophthalmopathy. Researchers amplified the TCR beta CDR3 regions from RNA transcripts. HTBI primers were the set used in a first-round RT-PCR of the TCR CDR3. Via MiXCR, TCRdb re-called the multiplex PCR reads, giving one row per CDR3 protein. The table records more than 300,000 distinct CDR3 sequences, approximately 13% of them present only once. Sequenced material: blood. The source of these receptors is a woman younger than 30 with Graves' hyperthyroidism.

V gene TRBV6-1 combines with J gene TRBJ2-7, with 8 bases matching TRBD1. This CDR3 has 12 residues. Germline V gene sequence: CDR1 MNHNS, CDR2 SASEGT. V gave up 6 bases and J gave up 6 bases; unmatched junction bases: 4. The DNA of the CDR3 is TGTGCCAGCAGAAAACAGGGGGGCGAGCAGTACTTC. Protein: CASRKQGGEQYF.

The chain uses TRBV20-1 and TRBJ1-2, with D uncertain. Germline CDR1 DFQATT, CDR2 SNEGSKA (reference sequence). The CDR3 spans 13 residues. V lost 6 bases, J lost 4 bases, and 15 bases lay in between. The CDR3, as DNA: TGCAGTGCCGCCCCACCTCTTGGCTATGGCTACACCTTC. Encoded protein: CSAAPPLGYGYTF.

The table lists this clonotype with many counts. This chain uses TRBV7-2 with TRBJ2-6, with 11 bases fitting TRBD1. CDR1 and CDR2 from the germline V gene are SGHTA and FQGNSA. The CDR3 spans 21 residues. J gave up 0 bases and V 4 bases, and 14 bases lay outside the gene matches. DNA for the CDR3: TGTGCCAGCAGCTACACTAACCTGGACAGGGGGCCCCTCTCTGGGGCCAACGTCCTGACTTTC. Its translation: CASSYTNLDRGPLSGANVLTF.

The chain has TRBV6-2 or TRBV6-3 and TRBJ1-2; perhaps TRBD1 as D (5 bases). The CDR3 consists of 15 residues. Germline V gene lookup returns CDR1 MNHEY and CDR2 SVGEGT. Trimming took off 2 bases at V and 1 base at J, with 11 bases between the two ends. Here the CDR3 reads CASSYIGGYNYGYTF. CDR3 nucleotide sequence: TGTGCCAGCAGTTACATCGGGGGATATAACTATGGCTACACCTTC.

This clonotype occurred a few times. The chain couples TRBV7-9 to TRBJ1-1; a weak D match, TRBD1 (5 bases). The CDR3 covers 14 residues. The germline gives CDR1 SEHNR, CDR2 FQNEAQ (reference sequence). Trimming took 7 bases from V and 1 from J, leaving 13 bases between them. The CDR3 DNA follows: TGTGCCAGCACGACCACGGGGGGGAACACTGAAGCTTTCTTT. Translated, it gives CASTTTGGNTEAFF.

There are many counts of this clonotype. This chain uses TRBV3-1 with TRBJ1-3; D not resolved. Trimming shortened V by 0 bases and J by 1 base, and 10 bases separated the two germline ends. This CDR3 has 16 amino acids. CDR1 and CDR2 (germline): LGHDT, YNNKEL (reference sequence). The CDR3 sequence is CASSQERRLSGNTIYF. The CDR3 coding sequence is TGTGCCAGCAGCCAAGAGCGGCGCCTTTCTGGAAACACCATATATTTT. Full variable domain (rest looked up from reference TRBV3-1 and TRBJ1-3): DTAVSQTPKYLVTQMGNDKSIKCEQNLGHDTMYWYKQDSKKFLKIMFSYNNKELIINETVPNRFSPKSPDKAHLNLHINSLELGDSAVYFCASSQERRLSGNTIYFGEGSWLTVV.

This clonotype has ten or more counts. The chain employs TRBV30 and TRBJ2-1; 14 bases agree with TRBD2. The V segment lost 2 bases and the J segment 8 bases; nucleotides outside the gene matches: 17. The CDR3 has 19 amino acids. CDR1 GTSNPN and CDR2 SVGIG come from the germline V gene (reference sequence). The CDR3: CAWSTSPGLAGVLVHEQFF. Here the CDR3 DNA reads TGTGCCTGGAGTACCTCGCCGGGACTAGCGGGAGTTTTGGTCCATGAGCAGTTCTTC.

There are many counts of this clonotype. The rearrangement joins TRBV20-1 to TRBJ2-3; unclear D gene. With 1 base removed from V and 5 bases from J, the gap between germline ends came to 7 bases. Looked up from germline, CDR1 is DFQATT and CDR2 is SNEGSKA (reference sequence). The CDR3 extends over 12 amino acids. CDR3 coding DNA: TGCAGTGCTAGAGTCGCCGGAGATACGCAGTATTTT. This codes for CSARVAGDTQYF.

This clonotype was counted at least ten times. The J gene is TRBJ2-1, the V gene TRBV28, with 9 positions matching TRBD2. CDR3 length equals 13 residues. Germline assignment: CDR1 MDHEN and CDR2 SYDVKM. Trimming at V came to 3 bases and at J to 8 bases, leaving 2 bases not matched to a gene. The CDR3, as DNA: TGTGCCAGCAGTTTTGCGGGGGGGCATGAGCAGTTCTTC. Translating it yields CASSFAGGHEQFF. The full variable domain, with the rest looked up from reference TRBV28 and TRBJ2-1, is DVKVTQSSRYLVKRTGEKVFLECVQDMDHENMFWYRQDPGLGLRLIYFSYDVKMKEKGDIPEGYSVSREKKERFSLILESASTNQTSMYLCASSFAGGHEQFFGPGTRLTVL.

This clonotype was detected many times. This chain connects TRBV5-1 to TRBJ2-5, with TRBD2 identical over 10 bases. The ends lost 6 bases at V and 5 bases at J; junction bases unmatched: 7. The CDR3 runs to 14 residues. CDR1 is SGHRS and CDR2 is YFSETQ in the germline V gene. The CDR3 loop reads CASTPGLARETQYF. CDR3 in DNA: TGCGCCAGCACACCGGGACTAGCGAGGGAGACCCAGTACTTC.

This clonotype was found many times. The chain uses TRBV28 and TRBJ2-1; 9 bases map to TRBD1. V lost 4 bases and J lost 3; bases outside the gene matches: 4. The germline CDR1 and CDR2 sequences are MDHEN and SYDVKM. CDR3 length equals 15 residues. The CDR3 DNA is TGTGCCAGCAGTTCCTTGGGACAGGGCTACAATGAGCAGTTCTTC. This codes for CASSSLGQGYNEQFF.

This clonotype has more than one count but fewer than ten. This chain links TRBV5-6 with TRBJ2-7; no reliable D call. Trimming removed 4 bases at V and 7 bases at J, with 12 bases between. Looked up from germline, CDR1 is SGHDT and CDR2 is YYEEEE. The length of the CDR3 is 12 residues. The CDR3 nucleotides read TGTGCCAGCAGCCCTCTTAGGCCAGAGCAGTACTTC. Amino acids: CASSPLRPEQYF.

This clonotype was picked up many times. The chain couples TRBV14 to TRBJ2-5, with 10 bases matching TRBD2. Trimming took 0 bases from V and 4 from J; bases not matched to a gene: 5. This CDR3 has 16 amino acids. The germline gives CDR1 SGHDN, CDR2 FVKESK. The CDR3 DNA sequence: TGTGCCAGCAGCCAAGAAGAGGTAGCGGGGGGAGAGACCCAGTACTTC. Translating it yields CASSQEEVAGGETQYF.

This clonotype came up many times. This rearrangement joins TRBV28 to TRBJ2-3; D perhaps matches TRBD1 (6 bases). From germline, CDR1 is MDHEN and CDR2 SYDVKM. The CDR3 length is 17 residues. The V end lost 2 bases, the J end lost 2 bases, and 17 bases lay between the germline ends. The CDR3 DNA reads as TGTGCCAGCAGTTTAGAACAGGGCTCAGCGCACACAGATACGCAGTATTTT. This codes for CASSLEQGSAHTDTQYF. Looking up the rest from reference TRBV28 and TRBJ2-3 gives the full variable domain: DVKVTQSSRYLVKRTGEKVFLECVQDMDHENMFWYRQDPGLGLRLIYFSYDVKMKEKGDIPEGYSVSREKKERFSLILESASTNQTSMYLCASSLEQGSAHTDTQYFGPGTRLTVL.

Details on this clonotype: A much larger clone differs from this one at a single base, so this may be a read error. J is TRBJ1-5 and V is TRBV5-1; D not resolved. Germline CDR1 and CDR2: SGHRS and YFSETQ. The germline V and J ends were trimmed by 0 bases and 5 bases, with 12 bases remaining between them. This CDR3 has 15 residues. CDR3 sequence: CASSLDRAADQPQHF. The CDR3 DNA follows: TGCGCCAGCAGCTTGGATCGGGCCGCGGATCAGCCCCAGCATTTT.

This clonotype was observed many times. The rearrangement links TRBV27 to TRBJ1-1; possible D gene TRBD1, 6 bases. The CDR3 runs to 13 residues. Looked up from germline, CDR1 is MNHEY and CDR2 is SMNVEV (reference sequence). V lost 3 bases and J 10 bases, leaving 15 bases between the germline ends. CDR3 in DNA: TGTGCCAGCAGTTTGTCCCCGAGGGGGGCAGCTTTCTTT. It encodes CASSLSPRGAAFF.

The chain carries TRBV6-1 and TRBJ2-2, with 9 bases matching TRBD1. CDR1 is MNHNS, CDR2 SASEGT, per germline. The CDR3 length is 17 residues. J was trimmed by 7 bases and V by 6 bases; bases with no gene match: 15. CDR3 amino acids: CASSRSGDRDWGGELFF. The CDR3 nucleotides are TGTGCCAGCAGCCGCTCCGGGGACAGGGATTGGGGCGGGGAGCTGTTTTTT.

This clonotype was counted at least ten times. The V and J genes are TRBV6-6 and TRBJ2-1; D uncertain. Trimming removed 2 bases from V and 7 bases from J, with 9 bases in between. Per germline, CDR1 MNHNY and CDR2 SVGAGI (reference sequence). The CDR3 loop spans 13 amino acids. The CDR3 DNA is TGTGCCAGCAGTTACGATGACGGTAATGAGCAGTTCTTC. It specifies CASSYDDGNEQFF.

This clonotype was counted many times. The rearrangement uses TRBV28 and TRBJ2-1; possibly TRBD2 for D (6 bases). The V and J ends lost 7 bases and 3 bases respectively, with 16 bases between them. Per germline, CDR1 MDHEN and CDR2 SYDVKM. The length of the CDR3 is 15 residues. CDR3 DNA sequence: TGTGCCAGCACCCGCCCCGGGGGATACTACAATGAGCAGTTCTTC. Amino acids: CASTRPGGYYNEQFF.

This clonotype showed up many times. This sequence joins TRBV3-1 and TRBJ2-1; 9 nucleotides align to TRBD2. CDR1 is LGHDT and CDR2 is YNNKEL in the germline V gene (reference sequence). V gave up 0 bases and J gave up 7 bases; unmatched junction bases: 13. This CDR3 contains 18 residues. CDR3: CASSQDLWRGGAGNEQFF. The DNA for the CDR3 is TGTGCCAGCAGCCAAGATCTGTGGCGCGGGGGGGCCGGGAATGAGCAGTTCTTC.

The chain employs TRBV7-9 and TRBJ1-1; 9 positions agree with TRBD1. Germline V lookup: CDR1 SEHNR, CDR2 FQNEAQ (reference sequence). CDR3 length: 16 amino acids. J lost 0 bases, V lost 3 bases, and 5 bases had no gene match. The CDR3 DNA follows: TGTGCCAGCAGCTTGACAGGGGGGAGGGTGAACACTGAAGCTTTCTTT. This gives the protein CASSLTGGRVNTEAFF. Full variable domain (missing parts from reference TRBV7-9 and TRBJ1-1): DTGVSQNPRHKITKRGQNVTFRCDPISEHNRLYWYRQTLGQGPEFLTYFQNEAQLEKSRLLSDRFSAERPKGSFSTLEIQRTEQGDSAMYLCASSLTGGRVNTEAFFGQGTRLTVV.

Points on this clonotype: A far larger clone lies a single base away; this is likely a read error. V and J are TRBV7-6 and TRBJ1-1, with D uncertain. In germline, CDR1 is SGHVS, CDR2 FNYEAQ. The V end lost 2 bases, the J end lost 5 bases, and 6 bases lay between the germline ends. The CDR3 extends over 12 amino acids. The CDR3 DNA is TGTGCCAGCAGCTTAATGGGGACTGAAGCTTTCTTT. This encodes CASSLMGTEAFF.

The chain is built from TRBV5-5 and TRBJ1-1; tentative D call: TRBD1 (5 bases). CDR3 length equals 14 residues. Trimming took 4 bases from V and 4 from J, leaving 14 bases between them. Germline CDR1 is SGHKS and CDR2 is YYEKEE (reference sequence). CDR3 nucleotide sequence: TGTGCCAGCAGCGTCCCGGGACGGCTCACTGAAGCTTTCTTT. Translating gives CASSVPGRLTEAFF.

This clonotype was seen many times. V is TRBV3-1 and J is TRBJ2-7; D unresolved. Germline CDR1 reads LGHDT; CDR2 reads YNNKEL (reference sequence). The CDR3 length is 11 residues. V shed 0 bases and J shed 6 bases, with 3 bases lying between them. The CDR3 DNA sequence: TGTGCCAGCAGCCAAGACCTCGAGCAGTACTTC. Amino acids: CASSQDLEQYF.